Below are 18 T cell receptor beta chains sequenced from a single sample in a study of CD8+ T cells in alopecia areata. Treatment specified: oral pan-JAK inhibitor, 5-10 mg twice daily. cDNA reverse transcribed from extracted RNA served as the sequencing template. Sequencing was performed with immunoSEQ multiplex PCR; in TCRdb, only in-frame clones are kept and a portion is missing. The sample includes about 90,000 clones, 44% of them seen just once. Sample: CD8+ T cells sorted from blood, taken at week 24, from a patient treated with tofacitinib. The receptor set was obtained from a human donor with alopecia areata.

This chain joins TRBV30 and TRBJ2-1, with 8 bases aligning to TRBD2. This CDR3 comprises 15 residues. Germline V CDR1 and CDR2: GTSNPN, SVGIG (reference sequence). V shed 0 bases, J shed 8 bases, and the junction held 9 bases outside the gene matches. The CDR3 reads CAWSVGSGMVDEQFF. Here the CDR3 DNA reads TGTGCCTGGAGTGTAGGTAGCGGGATGGTGGATGAGCAGTTCTTC.

This chain joins TRBV5-6 and TRBJ2-7, with a weak D call TRBD2 (6 bases). The V gene lost 2 bases and the J gene lost 2 bases, with 11 bases spanning the gap. Germline loops: CDR1 SGHDT, CDR2 YYEEEE. This CDR3 spans 14 amino acids. As DNA, the CDR3 is TGTGCCAGCAGCTTACTACTAGCCCCCTACGAGCAGTACTTC. Translation: CASSLLLAPYEQYF.

This clone was seen a handful of times. The V gene is TRBV27, the J gene TRBJ2-1, with D perhaps matching TRBD2 (5 bases). V was clipped by 1 base and J by 3 bases, with 13 bases between them. The CDR3 is 16 residues long. CDR1 is MNHEY and CDR2 is SMNVEV in the germline V gene (reference sequence). CDR3 DNA sequence: TGTGCCAGCAGTTTATTAACGGGATCACTCTACAATGAGCAGTTCTTC. Its protein is CASSLLTGSLYNEQFF.

The rearrangement uses TRBV29-1 and TRBJ2-7; 10 positions agree with TRBD2. Germline assignment: CDR1 SQVTM and CDR2 ANQGSEA. The CDR3 contains 15 residues. With V trimmed by 2 bases and J by 1 base, 5 bases remained unmatched. In nucleotides, the CDR3 is TGCAGCGTTGAAAGAACTAGCGGGACGTCCTACGAGCAGTACTTC. Its protein is CSVERTSGTSYEQYF.

This clone was recorded a few times. The chain links TRBV29-1 to TRBJ2-1, with 11 bases fitting TRBD1. Trimming removed 6 bases from V and 7 bases from J; junction bases left unmatched: 8. The CDR3 sequence is 14 residues long. Germline CDR1 SQVTM, CDR2 ANQGSEA. The CDR3 DNA reads as TGCAGCGTCCGTGGACAGGGGGCGCATAATGAGCAGTTCTTC. As protein: CSVRGQGAHNEQFF.

The chain uses TRBV2 and TRBJ2-7; 7 bases are shared with TRBD1. The CDR3 loop spans 15 amino acids. Germline assignment: CDR1 SNHLY and CDR2 FYNNEI. V shed 6 bases, J shed 2 bases, and the junction held 10 bases outside the gene matches. CDR3 bases: TGTGCCAGCAGCGAGGGCCGGGACAGTGCCTACGAGCAGTACTTC. Translated, it gives CASSEGRDSAYEQYF.

This clone was seen ten or more times. The rearrangement joins TRBV11-2 to TRBJ2-5; D is possibly TRBD2 (6 bases). The V gene lost 5 bases and the J gene lost 3 bases, with 19 bases spanning the gap. Germline-derived CDR1 and CDR2 are SGHAT and FQNNGV. CDR3 size: 16 residues. CDR3 protein: CASSISGVAEEETQYF. Here the CDR3 DNA reads TGTGCCAGCAGCATTAGCGGAGTAGCGGAGGAAGAGACCCAGTACTTC.

V gene TRBV30 combines with J gene TRBJ1-1; 7 bases line up with TRBD1. This CDR3 comprises 14 residues. V trimming: 6 bases; J trimming: 5 bases; junction bases outside the gene matches: 12. CDR1 GTSNPN and CDR2 SVGIG come from the germline V gene (reference sequence). Written as DNA, the CDR3 is TGTGCCTGTTCTCAGGGGGTGCTGGGGACTGAAGCTTTCTTT. Protein sequence: CACSQGVLGTEAFF.

The gene calls are TRBV9 and TRBJ2-3; 7 bases line up with TRBD2. The CDR3 is made up of 14 amino acids. Looked up from germline, CDR1 is SGDLS and CDR2 is YYNGEE. V shed 4 bases and J 5 bases; nucleotides not matched to a gene: 7. In DNA, the CDR3 is TGTGCCAGCAGCCCCCCGGCGGGAGAAGATACGCAGTATTTT. This translates into CASSPPAGEDTQYF.

V usage is TRBV30 and J usage is TRBJ2-7; tentatively, D is TRBD1 or TRBD2 (5 bases each). The length of the CDR3 is 13 residues. Germline V gives CDR1 GTSNPN, CDR2 SVGIG (reference sequence). The germline V and J ends were trimmed by 0 bases and 4 bases, with 10 bases remaining between them. Written as DNA, the CDR3 is TGTGCCTGGAGTGTCGGGACCCAGTACGAGCAGTACTTC. This codes for CAWSVGTQYEQYF. The entire variable domain, with the rest obtained from reference TRBV30 and TRBJ2-7, is as follows: SQTIHQWPATLVQPVGSPLSLECTVEGTSNPNLYWYRQAAGRGLQLLFYSVGIGQISSEVPQNLSASRPQDRQFILSSKKLLLSDSGFYLCAWSVGTQYEQYFGPGTRLTVT.

The chain combines TRBV7-8 with TRBJ2-3, with 8 nucleotides matching TRBD2. The V gene end was trimmed by 3 bases and the J gene end by 3 bases; junction bases not matched to a gene: 11. The CDR3 is 17 amino acids. Germline lookup yields CDR1 SGHVS and CDR2 FQNEAQ. The CDR3 DNA follows: TGTGCCAGCAGCTTCCCCCGGGAGGGAGTCCCAACAGATACGCAGTATTTT. It specifies CASSFPREGVPTDTQYF.

The J gene is TRBJ2-1, the V gene TRBV9, with unresolved D. This CDR3 contains 16 residues. V gave up 2 bases and J gave up 0 bases, with 12 bases separating them. Germline V gene lookup returns CDR1 SGDLS and CDR2 YYNGEE. The CDR3 loop reads CASSVPPASSYNEQFF. CDR3 coding DNA: TGTGCCAGCAGCGTCCCTCCCGCGAGCTCCTACAATGAGCAGTTCTTC. Complete variable domain (other parts from reference TRBV9 and TRBJ2-1): DSGVTQTPKHLITATGQRVTLRCSPRSGDLSVYWYQQSLDQGLQFLIQYYNGEERAKGNILERFSAQQFPDLHSELNLSSLELGDSALYFCASSVPPASSYNEQFFGPGTRLTVL.

J is TRBJ2-7 and V is TRBV5-4; D gene unclear. The CDR3 length is 13 residues. Trimming took off 4 bases at V and 3 bases at J, with 11 bases between the two ends. The germline V gene has CDR1 SGHNT and CDR2 YYREEE (reference sequence). CDR3 in DNA: TGTGCCAGCAGCCCCAGAGACGGCTACGAGCAGTACTTC. It yields the protein CASSPRDGYEQYF. The full variable domain, completed using reference TRBV5-4 and TRBJ2-7, is ETGVTQSPTHLIKTRGQQVTLRCSSQSGHNTVSWYQQALGQGPQFIFQYYREEENGRGNFPPRFSGLQFPNYSSELNVNALELDDSALYLCASSPRDGYEQYFGPGTRLTVT.

The chain recombines TRBV7-2 with TRBJ2-3, with no clear D. V shed 6 bases and J shed 9 bases, with 19 bases lying between them. The CDR3 is 14 residues long. The germline V gene has CDR1 SGHTA and CDR2 FQGNSA. The CDR3 bases are TGTGCCAGCAGTCTACCGCTAAACGGGTGGACGCAGTATTTT. Its protein product is CASSLPLNGWTQYF.

The rearrangement uses TRBV4-3 and TRBJ2-3, with 8 bases identical to TRBD1. From germline, CDR1 is LGHNA and CDR2 YSLEER. The CDR3 runs 18 residues. V lost 3 bases and J lost 1; bases outside the gene matches: 12. CDR3 protein: CASSQRDRIVVGTDTQYF. CDR3 bases: TGCGCCAGCAGCCAGAGGGACAGGATAGTTGTGGGCACAGATACGCAGTATTTT.

The chain combines TRBV13 with TRBJ2-6; D not resolved. The germline CDR1 and CDR2 sequences are PRHDT and FYEKMQ (reference sequence). The length of the CDR3 is 14 residues. Trimming took 5 bases from V and 2 from J, leaving 7 bases between them. The chain's CDR3 is CASSLQAGANVLTF. CDR3 nucleotide sequence: TGTGCCAGCAGCCTACAAGCTGGGGCCAACGTCCTGACTTTC.

This clone appeared a few times. The genes are TRBV11-2 and TRBJ2-5, with D uncertain. Germline V gene data show CDR1 as SGHAT and CDR2 as FQNNGV. V was shortened by 2 bases and J by 1 base, with 11 bases between the two germline ends. The CDR3 totals 15 residues. As DNA, the CDR3 is TGTGCCAGCAGCTTATCGCCGGCCCTCCAAGAGACCCAGTACTTC. This sequence encodes CASSLSPALQETQYF.

This clone occurred a few times. The chain joins TRBV2 to TRBJ2-7; 7 bases match TRBD2. The germline V gene has CDR1 SNHLY and CDR2 FYNNEI. This CDR3 comprises 23 residues. Unmatched junction bases numbered 29, after V lost 1 base and J lost 2 bases. The CDR3 here is CASSEVSVGEAGVIVWKPYEQYF. The CDR3 coding sequence is TGTGCCAGCAGTGAAGTCAGTGTCGGGGAGGCGGGAGTTATAGTATGGAAGCCCTACGAGCAGTACTTC.